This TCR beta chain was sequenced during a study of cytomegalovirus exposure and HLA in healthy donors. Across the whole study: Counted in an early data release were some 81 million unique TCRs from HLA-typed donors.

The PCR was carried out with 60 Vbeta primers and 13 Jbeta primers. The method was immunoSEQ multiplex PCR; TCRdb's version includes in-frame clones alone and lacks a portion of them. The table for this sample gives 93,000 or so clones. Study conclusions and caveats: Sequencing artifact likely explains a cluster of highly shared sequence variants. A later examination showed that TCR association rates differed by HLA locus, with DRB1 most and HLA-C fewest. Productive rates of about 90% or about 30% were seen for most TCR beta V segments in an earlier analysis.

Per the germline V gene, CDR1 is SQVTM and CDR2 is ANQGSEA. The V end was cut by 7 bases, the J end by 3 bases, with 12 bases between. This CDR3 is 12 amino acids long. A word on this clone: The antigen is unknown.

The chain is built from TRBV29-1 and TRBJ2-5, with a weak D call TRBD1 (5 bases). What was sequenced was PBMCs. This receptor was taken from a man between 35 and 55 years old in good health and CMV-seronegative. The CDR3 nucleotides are TGCAGCGGTCTCTACAGGAAAGAGACCCAGTACTTC. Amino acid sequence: CSGLYRKETQYF.